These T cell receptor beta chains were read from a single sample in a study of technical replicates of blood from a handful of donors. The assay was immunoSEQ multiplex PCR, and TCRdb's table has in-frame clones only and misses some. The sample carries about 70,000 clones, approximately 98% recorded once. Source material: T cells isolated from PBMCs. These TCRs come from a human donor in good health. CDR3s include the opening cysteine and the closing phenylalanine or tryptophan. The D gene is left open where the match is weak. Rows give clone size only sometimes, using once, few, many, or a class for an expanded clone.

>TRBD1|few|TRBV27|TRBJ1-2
CASSPRGRVGYTF
TGTGCCAGCAGCCCTAGGGGGCGCGTGGGCTACACCTTC
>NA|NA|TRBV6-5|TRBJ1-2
CASSYSGSPFYGYTF
TGTGCCAGCAGTTATAGCGGTTCGCCTTTCTATGGCTACACCTTC
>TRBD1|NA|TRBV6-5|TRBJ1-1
CASSYWQGVSEAFF
TGTGCCAGCAGTTATTGGCAGGGGGTTTCTGAAGCTTTCTTT
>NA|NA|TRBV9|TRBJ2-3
CASSVVEGVWTDTQYF
TGTGCCAGCAGCGTAGTCGAGGGGGTTTGGACAGATACGCAGTATTTT
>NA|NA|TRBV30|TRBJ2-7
CAWRNGYEQYF
TGTGCCTGGAGGAACGGTTACGAGCAGTACTTC
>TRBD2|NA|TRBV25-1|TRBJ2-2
CASSPLAGVAGELFF
TGTGCCAGCTCGCCTCTAGCGGGAGTAGCCGGGGAGCTGTTTTTT
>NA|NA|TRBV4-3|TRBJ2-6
CASSQQGTGANVLTF
TGCGCCAGCAGCCAACAGGGGACTGGGGCCAACGTCCTGACTTTC
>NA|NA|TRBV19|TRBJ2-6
CASSTSGANVLTF
TGTGCCAGTAGTACATCTGGGGCCAACGTCCTGACTTTC
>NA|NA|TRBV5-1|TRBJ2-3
CASSLDGHSTDTQYF
TGCGCCAGCAGCTTGGATGGACATAGCACAGATACGCAGTATTTT
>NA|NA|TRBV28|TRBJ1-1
CASSLSQGRLLGAFF
TGTGCCAGCAGTTTATCTCAGGGGCGCCTGCTCGGAGCTTTCTTT
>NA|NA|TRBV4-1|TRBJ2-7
CASSQDPGMREQYF
TGCGCCAGCAGCCAAGATCCAGGAATGAGAGAGCAGTACTTC
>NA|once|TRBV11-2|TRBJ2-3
CASSPLAGGATDTQYF
TGTGCCAGCAGCCCCCTCGCAGGAGGTGCCACAGATACGCAGTATTTT
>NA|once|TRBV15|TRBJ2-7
CATNLRSPFYEQYF
TGTGCCACCAACCTTAGGAGCCCTTTCTACGAGCAGTACTTC
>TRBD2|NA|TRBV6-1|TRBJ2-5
CASSISGRETQYF
TGTGCCAGCAGTATTAGCGGGAGAGAGACCCAGTACTTC
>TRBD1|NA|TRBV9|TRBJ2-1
CASSVAGTGYNEQFF
TGTGCCAGCAGCGTAGCCGGGACAGGTTACAATGAGCAGTTCTTC
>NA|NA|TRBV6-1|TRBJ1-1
CASSEPGHRNTEAFF
TGTGCCAGCAGTGAACCCGGACACCGGAACACTGAAGCTTTCTTT
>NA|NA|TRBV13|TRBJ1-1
CASSLAGENTEAFF
TGTGCCAGCAGCTTAGCCGGTGAGAACACTGAAGCTTTCTTT
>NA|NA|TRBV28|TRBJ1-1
CASRSVHMNTEAFF
TGTGCCAGCAGGAGCGTACACATGAACACTGAAGCTTTCTTT
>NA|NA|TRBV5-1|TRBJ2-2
CASSLRRISELTGELFF
TGCGCCAGCAGCTTGAGAAGAATATCGGAGCTCACCGGGGAGCTGTTTTTT
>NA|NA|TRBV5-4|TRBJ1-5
CASSREGNQPQHF
TGTGCCAGCAGCCGAGAGGGAAATCAGCCCCAGCATTTT
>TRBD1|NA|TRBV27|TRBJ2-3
CASSPHDRGDTDTQYF
TGTGCCAGCAGTCCCCATGACAGGGGGGACACAGATACGCAGTATTTT
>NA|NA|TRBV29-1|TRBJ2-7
CSVIFLGLATSYEQYF
TGCAGCGTTATCTTTCTCGGTCTAGCGACCTCCTACGAGCAGTACTTC
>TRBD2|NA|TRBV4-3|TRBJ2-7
CASSQTPGLGEQYF
TGCGCCAGCAGCCAAACACCGGGACTAGGCGAGCAGTACTTC
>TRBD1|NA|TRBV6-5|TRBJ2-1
CASRRDRGPDEQFF
TGTGCCAGCAGGCGGGACAGGGGGCCCGATGAGCAGTTCTTC
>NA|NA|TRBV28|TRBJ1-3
CASRGDTIYF
TGTGCCAGCAGAGGAGACACCATATATTTT
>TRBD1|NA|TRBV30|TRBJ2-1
CAWSPRGHQFF
TGTGCCTGGAGCCCCAGGGGGCATCAGTTCTTC
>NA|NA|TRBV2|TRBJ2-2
CASSGSGETDTGELFF
TGTGCCAGCAGTGGGTCTGGCGAAACAGACACCGGGGAGCTGTTTTTT
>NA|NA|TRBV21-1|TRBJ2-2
CASSPREPGELFF
TGTGCCAGCAGCCCGCGGGAGCCCGGGGAGCTGTTTTTT
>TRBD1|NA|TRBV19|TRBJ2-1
CASSVTPGQGNEQFF
TGTGCCAGTAGTGTGACTCCGGGACAGGGTAATGAGCAGTTCTTC
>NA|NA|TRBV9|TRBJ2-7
CASSVSGTGSYEQYF
TGTGCCAGCAGCGTTAGCGGGACAGGGTCCTACGAGCAGTACTTC
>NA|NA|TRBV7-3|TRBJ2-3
CASSPTGTDTQYF
TGTGCCAGCTCTCCAACAGGGACAGATACGCAGTATTTT
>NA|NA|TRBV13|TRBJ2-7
CASSLLRYEQYF
TGTGCCAGCAGCTTGTTGAGGTACGAGCAGTACTTC
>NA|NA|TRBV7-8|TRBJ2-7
CASSPWRGRAEYEQYF
TGTGCCAGCAGTCCGTGGAGGGGGAGGGCCGAATACGAGCAGTACTTC
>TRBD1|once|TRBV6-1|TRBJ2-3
CASSVLGQGQDTQYF
TGTGCCAGCAGTGTTTTGGGACAGGGGCAAGATACGCAGTATTTT
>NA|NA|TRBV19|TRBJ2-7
CASSISGVEQYF
TGTGCCAGTAGTATATCGGGGGTCGAGCAGTACTTC
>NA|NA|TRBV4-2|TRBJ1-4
CASSQLDRHSEKLFF
TGTGCCAGCAGCCAACTAGACAGGCATTCGGAAAAACTGTTTTTT
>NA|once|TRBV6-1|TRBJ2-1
CASSLLSSYNEQFF
TGTGCCAGCAGCCTGCTCAGCTCCTACAATGAGCAGTTCTTC
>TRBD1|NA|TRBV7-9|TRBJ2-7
CASSLRGQIPYEQYF
TGTGCCAGCAGCTTAAGGGGGCAAATCCCCTACGAGCAGTACTTC
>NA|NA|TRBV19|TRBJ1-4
CASSITLAGEDEKLFF
TGTGCCAGTAGTATTACGTTGGCAGGTGAAGATGAAAAACTGTTTTTT
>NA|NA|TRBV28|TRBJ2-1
CAIEQGFLNEQFF
TGTGCCATCGAACAGGGATTTTTGAATGAGCAGTTCTTC
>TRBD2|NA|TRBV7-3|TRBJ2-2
CASSLFGASGSTGELFF
TGTGCCAGCAGCCTGTTCGGGGCTAGCGGGAGCACCGGGGAGCTGTTTTTT
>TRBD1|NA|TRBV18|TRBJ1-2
CASSPGQGYTF
TGTGCCAGCTCACCGGGACAGGGCTACACCTTC
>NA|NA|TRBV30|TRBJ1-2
CAWSTIAGGYTF
TGTGCCTGGAGTACGATAGCGGGGGGCTACACCTTC